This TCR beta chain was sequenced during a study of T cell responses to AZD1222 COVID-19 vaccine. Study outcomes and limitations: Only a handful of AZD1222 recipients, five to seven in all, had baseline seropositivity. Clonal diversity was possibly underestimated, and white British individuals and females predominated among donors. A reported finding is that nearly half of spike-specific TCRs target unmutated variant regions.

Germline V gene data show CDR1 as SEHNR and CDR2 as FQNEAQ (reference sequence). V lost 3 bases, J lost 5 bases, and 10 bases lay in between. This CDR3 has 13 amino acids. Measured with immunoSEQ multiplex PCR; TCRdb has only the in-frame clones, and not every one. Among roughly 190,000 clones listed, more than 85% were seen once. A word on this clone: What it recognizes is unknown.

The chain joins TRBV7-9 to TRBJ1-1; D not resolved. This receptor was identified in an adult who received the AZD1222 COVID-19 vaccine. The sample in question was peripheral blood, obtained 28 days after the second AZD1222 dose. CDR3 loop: CASSFDGRTEAFF. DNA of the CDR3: TGTGCCAGCAGCTTCGATGGGAGGACTGAAGCTTTCTTT.